By proportion, the clone carrying this T cell receptor (delta chain) is medium-sized. This sample was included in a study of gamma-delta chains in newborns, infants, children. Study background: Microbial exposure reportedly drives polyclonal innate γδ T cell expansion after birth.

The CDR3 has 15 residues. Between the trimmed V and J ends, which lost 1 base and 0 bases, there was a span of 15 bases. Per the germline V gene, CDR1 is TVYSNPD and CDR2 is GDNSRS (reference sequence). TCRdb reapplied CATT to the reads. The sample consists of 4,000 to 4,500 delta-chain clones, 38% of them appearing once. This clonotype was obtained from a child who received the measles vaccine. Specimen: blood. V gene TRDV3 combines with J gene TRDJ1; D gene ambiguous. The chain's CDR3 is CAFKQLGEDTDKLIF. The CDR3 coding sequence is TGTGCCTTTAAGCAGCTTGGAGAGGACACCGATAAACTCATCTTT.